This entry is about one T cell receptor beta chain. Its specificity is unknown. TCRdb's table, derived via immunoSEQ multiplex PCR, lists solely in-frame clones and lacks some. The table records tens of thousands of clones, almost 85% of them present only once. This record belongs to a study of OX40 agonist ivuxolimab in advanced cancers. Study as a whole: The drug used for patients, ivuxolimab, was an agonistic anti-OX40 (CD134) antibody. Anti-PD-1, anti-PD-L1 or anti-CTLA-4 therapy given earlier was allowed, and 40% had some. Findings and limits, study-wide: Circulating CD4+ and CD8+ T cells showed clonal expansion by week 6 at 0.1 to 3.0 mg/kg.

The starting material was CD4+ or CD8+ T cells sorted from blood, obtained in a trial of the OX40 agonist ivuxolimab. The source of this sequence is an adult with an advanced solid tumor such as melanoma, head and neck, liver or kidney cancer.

The chain's CDR3 is CASSLIRHRRTRPYNEQFF. The DNA of the CDR3 is TGTGCCAGCAGCTTAATCCGGCATCGGCGAACGAGGCCCTACAATGAGCAGTTCTTC. This chain links TRBV11-2 with TRBJ2-1; D is undetermined. Trimming took off 2 bases at V and 2 bases at J, with 22 bases between the two ends. Germline-derived CDR1 and CDR2 are SGHAT and FQNNGV. This CDR3 is built from 19 residues.